This TCR beta chain was documented in a study of identical twins. Study-wide results and limits: Models predicted too little out-of-frame TCR alpha sharing in monozygotic twins.

MiXCR was run by TCRdb on the 5' RACE reads, yielding one entry per CDR3 protein. The repertoire holds 600,000 to 850,000 distinct CDR3 sequences, around a sixth seen once, with 13% in the top ten. About this clonotype: Its cognate antigen is unknown.

This CDR3 is built from 18 residues. Trimming removed 6 bases from V and 1 base from J; junction bases left unmatched: 16. Germline V gene sequence: CDR1 LGHNA, CDR2 YNFKEQ. These sequences were also reported in another study, on T cells expressing NK-cell markers. That source notes: The TCR beta repertoires were obtained from sorted CD3+CD56+NKG2C+, CD3+CD56+NKG2C- and CD3+CD56-NKG2C+ T cells.

The sequence came from a woman aged 18-29 years in good health. The V call is TRBV4-2, the J call TRBJ2-7; 9 nucleotides agree with TRBD2. The specimen was PBMCs. CDR3 in amino acids: CASSSRAPSGAHSYEQYF. In nucleotides, the CDR3 is TGTGCCAGCAGTTCCAGGGCGCCTAGCGGGGCCCATTCCTACGAGCAGTACTTC.